The rows below give T cell receptor beta chains drawn from one sample of a study of PD-1 blockade in mismatch repair-deficient tumors. Only in-frame clones appear in the TCRdb table, and some are missing; sequencing was by immunoSEQ multiplex PCR. The repertoire holds tens of thousands of clones, roughly 80% seen once, with approximately 5.1% in the top ten. Sequenced here: peripheral blood, sampled 44 weeks after starting pembrolizumab. These receptors were taken from an adult with mismatch repair-deficient cancer. CDR3s include the opening cysteine and the closing phenylalanine or tryptophan. Each record gives: CDR3 protein, V gene, J gene.

CSVIRGFMGEQFF	TRBV29-1	TRBJ2-1
CASRPYGTSDKNIQYF	TRBV25-1	TRBJ2-4
CASSPLAGVGDTQYF	TRBV9	TRBJ2-3
CASSAGHDNEQFF	TRBV9	TRBJ2-1
CSVEVRAGGSAEQFF	TRBV29-1	TRBJ2-1
CASSFGQSWDEQFF	TRBV28	TRBJ2-1
CASSREGETGYEQYF	TRBV2	TRBJ2-7
CASSVEGLPSTDTQYF	TRBV6-4	TRBJ2-3
CASAGTVNTEAFF	TRBV7-2	TRBJ1-1
CASITGDGGYTF	TRBV7-9	TRBJ1-2
CASSFGSSYNEQFF	TRBV7-2	TRBJ2-1
CASSYRGRVTEAFF	TRBV6-5	TRBJ1-1
CASNSGATPQHF	TRBV11-2	TRBJ1-5
CASSPPAGSNEAFF	TRBV18	TRBJ1-1
CASSLQGGFGYTF	TRBV7-3	TRBJ1-2
CATEESTDTQYF	TRBV5-4	TRBJ2-3
CASSYSSGRVQYF	TRBV6-6	TRBJ2-7
CASSLWQGTEAFF	TRBV7-8	TRBJ1-1